The present T cell receptor (beta chain) was sequenced within a study of T cells in Graves' hyperthyroidism and ophthalmopathy (dated by TCRdb to the late 2010s). For context, the study as a whole: TCR V-J signatures able to tell the groups apart were searched for in a discovery cohort of some 97 patients, of whom over 40 had Graves' ophthalmopathy and around 56 had stable Graves' hyperthyroidism. Prospective prediction of ophthalmopathy was tested in an independent validation cohort of about 19 hyperthyroidism patients and 17 patients who later progressed to ophthalmopathy. The 90 or so discovery patients were randomly split 7:3 into training and test sets. In six Graves' hyperthyroidism patients, the study also compared T-cell repertoires from thyroid tissue with T-cell repertoires from blood. Following sampling, methimazole starting at 30 mg daily was given to hyperthyroidism patients, and high-dose intravenous methylprednisolone was given to ophthalmopathy patients. TCR Vbeta CDR3 sequencing of some 140 peripheral blood samples (roughly 41 ophthalmopathy, about 80 hyperthyroidism and some 17 progressor patients) is reported in the paper. Summary of the overall study and its limitations: In validation, the model predicted progression to ophthalmopathy a median of around six months before onset, with roughly 71% sensitivity and roughly 73% specificity. Blood samples also contained most of the expanded thyroid clonotypes (frequency above 0.001), which suggests that blood repertoires may reflect thyroid immune responses. No statistical method was used to set the sample size in advance, and investigators knew the group allocation. Ophthalmopathy was separated from stable hyperthyroidism by a 13 V-J signature model, with around 90% sensitivity and roughly 81% specificity obtained in cross-validation and 80%/75% obtained in testing.

This clonotype was recorded many times. This clone's antigen is unknown. No much larger clonotype is one base removed from it; base qualities were not supplied. As encoded in the germline V gene, CDR1 is MNHEY while CDR2 is SVGAGI. The CDR3 measures 13 amino acids from cysteine to phenylalanine. The retained sequence is limited to the CDR3, 39 bases, with the frame set at the first base. V is reduced by 6 bases and J by 7 bases, leaving a spacing of 15 bases between them. Any patient with an uncontrolled infection, another autoimmune disease, pregnancy or lactation was excluded. Diagnoses were established on the basis of clinical symptoms, serum thyroxine and TRAb, thyroid ultrasound, and orbital computed tomography. Total RNA was extracted using Trizol reagent, and RNA quality was assessed on an Agilent 2100 Bioanalyzer. The TCR beta CDR3 regions were amplified from the RNA transcripts. The first round of RT-PCR for the TCR CDR3 was performed with the HTBI primer set and the Qiagen OneStep RT-PCR kit. A second multiplex PCR round built the libraries, followed by size selection and purification. Sequencing of the libraries was done on an Illumina HiSeq2000 using paired-end 100 bp reads. Regarding the original processing steps: SOAPnuke was used to process the raw data, throwing out any read that contained adapters or uncalled bases, had a mean Phred below 15, or lacked an exact constant-primer or identifier match. COPE v1.2.5 was used to merge the high-quality paired reads, and each unique nucleotide sequence was defined as a clonotype. Clonotypes were aligned to IMGT TRBV, TRBD and TRBJ reference segments using MiTCR v1.1. The analysis was restricted to V-J combinations with a frequency above 0.0001, which together covered roughly 99% of the repertoires. The TCS score was defined as the ratio of F50 (clonal expansion) to E x V (chaos), calculated using BLOSUM62-based TCRdist between CDR3 peptides within each V-J. Welch's t-statistics and random forest reduced roughly 540 V-J features to around 14, which were used in a naive Bayes classifier (R e1071). The Morisita-Horn index was used to measure how similar the thyroid and blood repertoires were. The public sequencing data were trimmed at Q25 with fastp and processed into clonotypes with MiXCR by TCRdb, which kept only in-frame beta chains. CDR3 protein sequences are deduplicated, and each keeps its most common genes and DNA. The V and J calls shown here were made by TCRdb, not taken from the authors' results. A total of fewer than 650,000 distinct CDR3 sequences appear in this sample, 40% to 55% of them only once. The ten largest account for roughly 45% of the sample.

The receptor comes from an adult woman with Graves' disease, either hyperthyroidism or ophthalmopathy (not recorded which). Recombination linked TRBV6-5 to TRBJ1-2; a tentative D call is TRBD1 (5 bases match). Sequencing input: peripheral blood or thyroid tissue (not recorded which). The CDR3 here reads CASRDGTVGGYTF. The DNA reads as follows: TGTGCCAGCAGGGACGGGACGGTCGGTGGCTACACCTTC.